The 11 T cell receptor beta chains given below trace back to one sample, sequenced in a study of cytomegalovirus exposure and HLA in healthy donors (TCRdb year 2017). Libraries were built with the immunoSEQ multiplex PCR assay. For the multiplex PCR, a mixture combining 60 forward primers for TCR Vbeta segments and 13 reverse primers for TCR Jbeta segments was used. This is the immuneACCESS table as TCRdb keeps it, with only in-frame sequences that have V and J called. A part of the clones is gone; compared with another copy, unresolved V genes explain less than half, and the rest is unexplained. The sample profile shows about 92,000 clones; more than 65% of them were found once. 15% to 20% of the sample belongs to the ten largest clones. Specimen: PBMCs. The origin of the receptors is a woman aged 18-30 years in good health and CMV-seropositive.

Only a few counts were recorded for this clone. CDR3 amino acids: CASSPGTGSRQPQHF. CDR3 DNA: TGTGCCAGCAGCCCGGGGACAGGGAGTCGGCAGCCCCAGCATTTT. This chain joins TRBV7-8 and TRBJ1-5, with 9 bases that match TRBD1. Germline V gives CDR1 SGHVS, CDR2 FQNEAQ. V was clipped by 5 bases and J by 7 bases; unmatched bases: 9. There are 15 residues in the CDR3.

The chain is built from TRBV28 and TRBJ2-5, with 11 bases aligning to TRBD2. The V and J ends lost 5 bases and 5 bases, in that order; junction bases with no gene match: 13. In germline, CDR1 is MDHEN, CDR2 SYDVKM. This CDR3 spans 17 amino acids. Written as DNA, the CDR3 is TGTGCCAGCAGTGACCTACTAGCGGGAGAGCTGGGGGAGACCCAGTACTTC. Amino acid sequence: CASSDLLAGELGETQYF.

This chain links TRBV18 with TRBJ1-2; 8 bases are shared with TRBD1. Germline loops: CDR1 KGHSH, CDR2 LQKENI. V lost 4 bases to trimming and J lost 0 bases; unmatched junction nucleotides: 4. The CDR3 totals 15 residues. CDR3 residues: CASSRQGTANYGYTF. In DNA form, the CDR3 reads TGTGCCAGCTCACGACAGGGGACAGCTAACTATGGCTACACCTTC. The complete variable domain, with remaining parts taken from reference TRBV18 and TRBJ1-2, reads NAGVMQNPRHLVRRRGQEARLRCSPMKGHSHVYWYRQLPEEGLKFMVYLQKENIIDESGMPKERFSAEFPKEGPSILRIQQVVRGDSAAYFCASSRQGTANYGYTFGSGTRLTVV.

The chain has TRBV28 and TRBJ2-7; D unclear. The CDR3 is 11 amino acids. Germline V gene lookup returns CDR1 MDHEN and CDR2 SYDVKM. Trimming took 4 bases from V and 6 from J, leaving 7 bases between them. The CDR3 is CASSYPGEQYF. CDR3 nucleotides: TGTGCCAGCAGTTATCCCGGCGAGCAGTACTTC.

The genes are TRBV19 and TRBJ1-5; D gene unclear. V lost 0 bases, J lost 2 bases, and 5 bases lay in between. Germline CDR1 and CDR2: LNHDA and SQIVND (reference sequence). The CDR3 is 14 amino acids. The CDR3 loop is CASSIDEGNQPQHF. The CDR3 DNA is TGTGCCAGTAGTATAGATGAGGGCAATCAGCCCCAGCATTTT.

The CDR3 DNA sequence: TGCGCCAGCAGCCAAAGGGGCAACACTGAAGCTTTCTTT. Protein: CASSQRGNTEAFF. The chain is built from TRBV4-3 and TRBJ1-1; D might be TRBD1 (5 bases). Trimming cost V 2 bases and J 2 bases, with 6 bases left between them. Germline-derived CDR1 and CDR2 are LGHNA and YSLEER. The CDR3 is 13 residues long.

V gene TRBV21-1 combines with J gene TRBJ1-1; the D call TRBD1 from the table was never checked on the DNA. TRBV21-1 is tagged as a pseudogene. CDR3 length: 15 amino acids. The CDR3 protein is CASGSGAGTDTEAFF. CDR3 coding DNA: TGTGCCAGCGGGTCAGGGGCTGGAACGGACACTGAAGCTTTCTTT.

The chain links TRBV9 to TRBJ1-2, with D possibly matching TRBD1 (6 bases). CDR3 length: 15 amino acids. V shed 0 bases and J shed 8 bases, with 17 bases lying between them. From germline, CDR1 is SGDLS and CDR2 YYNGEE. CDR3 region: CASSVAGTPKSGYTF. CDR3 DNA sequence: TGTGCCAGCAGCGTAGCCGGGACACCCAAATCAGGCTACACCTTC.

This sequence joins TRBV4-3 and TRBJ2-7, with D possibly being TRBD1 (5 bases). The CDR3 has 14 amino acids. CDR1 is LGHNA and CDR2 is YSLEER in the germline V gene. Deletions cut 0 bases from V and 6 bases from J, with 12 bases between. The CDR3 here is CASSQDLRGGEQYF. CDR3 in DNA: TGCGCCAGCAGCCAAGATCTAAGGGGCGGCGAGCAGTACTTC.

The CDR3 region is CASGLFWDRGAAYEQYF. The CDR3 DNA is TGTGCTAGTGGTTTGTTCTGGGACAGGGGTGCGGCCTACGAGCAGTACTTC. J is TRBJ2-7 and V is TRBV12-5; 10 bases agree with TRBD1. With V trimmed by 2 bases and J by 2 bases, 9 bases remained unmatched. The CDR3 has 17 amino acids. From germline, CDR1 is LGHNT and CDR2 FRNRAP.

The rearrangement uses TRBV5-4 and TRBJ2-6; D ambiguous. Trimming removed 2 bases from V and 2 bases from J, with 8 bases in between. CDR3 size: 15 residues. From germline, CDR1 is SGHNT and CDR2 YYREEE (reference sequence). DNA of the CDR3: TGTGCCAGCAGCTTAGCGCCAGCTGGGGCCAACGTCCTGACTTTC. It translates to CASSLAPAGANVLTF.